Each of the 14 T cell receptor beta chains below was sequenced from the same sample in a study of graft-versus-host responses after intestinal transplantation. No antigen has been identified for these receptors. TCRdb's table, derived via immunoSEQ multiplex PCR, lists solely in-frame clones and lacks some. The table includes about 89,000 clones, about 94% detected once. The input for sequencing was unstimulated CD4+ T cells sorted from spleen or lymph node cells, taken before transplant. The receptor set was obtained from a human donor who was the organ donor for an intestinal transplant.

The chain couples TRBV2 to TRBJ1-5, with unresolved D. V was pared by 4 bases and J by 0 bases, with 10 bases between. CDR1 is SNHLY and CDR2 is FYNNEI in the germline V gene. The CDR3 sequence is 15 residues long. The CDR3 loop is CASSASDFSNQPQHF. DNA for the CDR3: TGTGCCAGCAGTGCGTCCGACTTTAGCAATCAGCCCCAGCATTTT.

CDR3 in DNA: TGTGCCAGCAGTGAAGCGTACACAGGGCATAGCAATCAGCCCCAGCATTTT. Translation gives CASSEAYTGHSNQPQHF. The genes are TRBV6-1 and TRBJ1-5, with a weak D call TRBD1 (6 bases). This CDR3 has 17 amino acids. Trimming cost V 0 bases and J 0 bases, with 12 bases left between them. The germline gives CDR1 MNHNS, CDR2 SASEGT.

The genes are TRBV7-9 and TRBJ1-2, with TRBD1 matching over 9 bases. Germline values: CDR1 SEHNR, CDR2 FQNEAQ (reference sequence). The CDR3 loop spans 14 amino acids. V gave up 5 bases and J gave up 7 bases; unmatched junction bases: 8. The CDR3 region is CASSHSGQGLGYTF. In DNA, the CDR3 is TGTGCCAGCAGCCATTCGGGACAGGGTCTTGGCTACACCTTC.

The V and J genes are TRBV19 and TRBJ2-7; 7 bases agree with TRBD2. Germline V CDR1 and CDR2: LNHDA, SQIVND (reference sequence). V lost 5 bases to trimming and J lost 2 bases; unmatched junction nucleotides: 9. The CDR3 has 15 amino acids. This chain's CDR3 is CASSPREAGAYEQYF. The CDR3 DNA reads as TGTGCCAGTAGTCCCCGGGAGGCCGGGGCCTACGAGCAGTACTTC.

This rearrangement joins TRBV5-4 to TRBJ1-2; D is unresolved. The CDR3 consists of 11 residues. Trimming took off 4 bases at V and 8 bases at J, with 9 bases between the two ends. Germline V gene data show CDR1 as SGHNT and CDR2 as YYREEE (reference sequence). This CDR3 is CASSREGGYTF. The CDR3 DNA reads TGTGCCAGCAGCCGGGAGGGCGGCTACACCTTC.

V gene TRBV5-4 combines with J gene TRBJ2-5, with D unresolved. CDR3 length equals 14 residues. With 1 base removed from V and 5 bases from J, the gap between germline ends came to 12 bases. Germline CDR1 is SGHNT and CDR2 is YYREEE (reference sequence). CDR3 DNA: TGTGCCAGCAGCTTGTCGTTAGCTAGGGAGACCCAGTACTTC. Protein product: CASSLSLARETQYF.

The chain carries TRBV6-5 and TRBJ1-4, with no clear D. In germline, CDR1 is MNHEY, CDR2 SVGAGI. The CDR3 spans 12 residues. V lost 11 bases and J 5 bases, leaving 12 bases between the germline ends. The CDR3 spells CAARAGNEKLFF. The DNA of the CDR3 is TGTGCCGCGAGGGCGGGGAATGAAAAACTGTTTTTT.

The rearrangement joins TRBV19 to TRBJ1-1; 8 bases align to TRBD1. CDR3 length: 14 amino acids. Germline CDR1 LNHDA, CDR2 SQIVND (reference sequence). V shed 7 bases, J shed 1 base, and the junction held 5 bases outside the gene matches. CDR3 loop: CASIKGQENTEAFF. CDR3 in DNA: TGTGCCAGTATTAAGGGACAGGAGAACACTGAAGCTTTCTTT. Combining the CDR3 with reference TRBV19 and TRBJ1-1 gives the whole variable domain DGGITQSPKYLFRKEGQNVTLSCEQNLNHDAMYWYRQDPGQGLRLIYYSQIVNDFQKGDIAEGYSVSREKKESFPLTVTSAQKNPTAFYLCASIKGQENTEAFFGQGTRLTVV.

J is TRBJ2-3 and V is TRBV7-2, with a possible D match to TRBD2 (6 bases). With 0 bases removed from V and 5 bases from J, the gap between germline ends came to 21 bases. The CDR3 extends over 18 amino acids. Germline CDR1 SGHTA, CDR2 FQGNSA. The CDR3 nucleotides are TGTGCCAGCAGCTTAGCTTTGCTGGCTTATCCCGGGGGAGATACGCAGTATTTT. Translating it yields CASSLALLAYPGGDTQYF.

CDR3 in DNA: TGTGCCAGCAGAGAAAACAGGGACGCCGTCGAAGCTTTCTTT. This gives the protein CASRENRDAVEAFF. This rearrangement joins TRBV28 to TRBJ1-1, with a weak D call TRBD1 (6 bases). Trimming pared 6 bases from V and 8 bases from J, leaving 19 bases between. Germline values: CDR1 MDHEN, CDR2 SYDVKM. The CDR3 sequence is 14 residues long.

The chain couples TRBV11-3 to TRBJ2-7, with D perhaps matching TRBD2 (6 bases). The V end lost 2 bases, the J end lost 1 base, and 12 bases lay between the germline ends. This CDR3 comprises 15 residues. Germline-derived CDR1 and CDR2 are SGHNT and YENEEA. The CDR3 sequence: CASSLNGGPSYEQYF. Here the CDR3 DNA reads TGTGCCAGCAGCTTAAATGGAGGGCCTTCCTACGAGCAGTACTTC.

The chain recombines TRBV5-1 with TRBJ1-1; no reliable D call. The V gene lost 3 bases and the J gene lost 1 base, with 7 bases spanning the gap. The CDR3 extends over 13 amino acids. Germline V gene data show CDR1 as SGHRS and CDR2 as YFSETQ. The CDR3 loop reads CASSSNPNTEAFF. The DNA of the CDR3 is TGCGCCAGCAGCTCAAACCCGAACACTGAAGCTTTCTTT.

The V call is TRBV5-1, the J call TRBJ2-5, with 7 bases matching TRBD1. In germline, CDR1 is SGHRS, CDR2 YFSETQ. This CDR3 is 16 amino acids long. Unmatched junction bases numbered 6, after V lost 0 bases and J lost 1 base. CDR3 sequence reads: CASSLAGGWSQETQYF. The CDR3 DNA reads as TGCGCCAGCAGCTTGGCAGGGGGATGGAGCCAAGAGACCCAGTACTTC. Based on the CDR3 plus reference TRBV5-1 and TRBJ2-5, the full variable domain is KAGVTQTPRYLIKTRGQQVTLSCSPISGHRSVSWYQQTPGQGLQFLFEYFSETQRNKGNFPGRFSGRQFSNSRSEMNVSTLELGDSALYLCASSLAGGWSQETQYFGPGTRLLVL.

V and J are TRBV2 and TRBJ2-4, with no clear D. Between the trimmed V and J ends, which lost 2 bases and 2 bases, there was a span of 13 bases. The CDR3 is 16 residues long. Germline-derived CDR1 and CDR2 are SNHLY and FYNNEI. CDR3 sequence reads: CASSERAPITKNIQYF. The CDR3 DNA reads TGTGCCAGCAGTGAACGGGCACCTATAACCAAAAACATTCAGTACTTC.